This T cell receptor beta chain comes out of a study of beta chain features in type 1 diabetes. The authors took one heparinised blood draw, averaging about 120 mL, from each donor. Purities over 95% were achieved in all sorted populations. Regarding the study as a whole: A potential PCR bias toward shorter templates would be equal in patient and control samples.

Trimming took 6 bases from V and 5 from J, leaving 20 bases between them. CDR3 length: 15 residues. The germline V gene has CDR1 LNHDA and CDR2 SQIVND (reference sequence). Concerning this clone: Its antigen is unidentified.

All of the isolated RNA was reverse transcribed, so expressed TCRB transcripts were sequenced. Roughly 3.5 million reads per sample on average were obtained from naive, central memory and regulatory T cell samples. Clones were sequenced by immunoSEQ multiplex PCR, and TCRdb holds only the in-frame ones, with some missing. This sample has 9,400 or so clones; 75% to 80% occur once, and the top ten carry 1.1% to 1.5%. The gene calls are TRBV19 and TRBJ2-7; tentatively, D is TRBD2 (6 bases). This clonotype was sampled from a woman younger than 35 in good health. Sequenced input: Tregs from blood. The CDR3 bases are TGTGCCAGTAGCTGGGGACTTCTATCCGGGGACGAGCAGTACTTC. Translating it yields CASSWGLLSGDEQYF.